This T cell receptor (beta chain) was sequenced in a study of shared clonotypes between healthy human individuals. The assay was immunoSEQ multiplex PCR, and TCRdb's table has in-frame clones only and misses some. The sample holds approximately 840,000 clones; 90% to 98% are singletons and the top ten take under 0.3%. The V gene's germline CDR1 is SQVTM and CDR2 ANQGSEA. V dropped 2 bases and J dropped 3 bases, with 16 bases sitting between them. The CDR3 loop spans 15 amino acids. CD45RO-negative cells were positively selected for CCR7, leaving out terminally differentiated effector memory CD45RA+ cells.

This receptor was identified in a man in his thirties or forties in good health. V and J are TRBV29-1 and TRBJ2-5; D possibly corresponds to TRBD1 (6 bases). Material for sequencing was naive CD8+ T cells sorted from blood. The CDR3 sequence is CSVESGQGFEETQYF. In DNA, the CDR3 is TGCAGCGTTGAATCCGGGCAGGGGTTTGAAGAGACCCAGTACTTC.